In its sample, the clone carrying this TCR beta chain is medium-sized. What it binds is unknown. The germline V and J ends were trimmed by 3 bases and 1 base, with 6 bases remaining between them. This CDR3 has 13 residues. Germline V gene lookup returns CDR1 SGHAT and CDR2 FQDESV (reference sequence). These data belong to a study of spatial heterogeneity in lung cancer. Study background: Alpha-chain sequences were consistently detected in smaller numbers than beta-chain sequences. Counts of TCR transcripts in tumor regions correlated strongly with a T cell module score (derived from matched bulk RNA-seq).

Unique molecular identifiers tagged every individual TCR cDNA molecule. MiXCR was run by TCRdb on the 5' RACE reads, yielding one entry per CDR3 protein. The data hold 7,500 to 8,500 distinct CDR3 sequences, with roughly 7% observed a single time. Time point denoted: sample taken at primary tumor resection. Donors were approximately 70 untreated early-stage non-small cell lung cancer patients. Study-wide points: Tumor mutation counts were tracked by expanded intratumoral alpha and beta TCR counts.

Specimen: lung tumor tissue, collected at surgery. The receptor comes from a male donor with early-stage non-small cell lung cancer. This sequence joins TRBV11-1 and TRBJ2-5; no clear D. CDR3 region: CASSFAFQETQYF. The CDR3 bases are TGTGCCAGCAGCTTTGCCTTCCAAGAGACCCAGTACTTC.